One and the same sample provided the 9 T cell receptor beta chains below, sequenced in a study of blood T cell repertoires in COVID-19 (dated by TCRdb to the early 2020s). Library generation was performed with the immunoSEQ multiplex PCR assay. TCRdb provides this immuneACCESS table in a form limited to in-frame rearrangements. Some clones are lacking; in checked studies, under half of them reflect an unresolved V gene, and why the rest are absent is not known. This sample holds 120,000 or so clones; around 87% were observed only once. Clones ranked in the top ten supply more than 3.5% of the sample. Sequenced input: peripheral blood. These receptors came from a woman aged 55 to 70 with acute or convalescent COVID-19.

The genes are TRBV10-2 and TRBJ2-2; the D gene is possibly TRBD1 (5 bases). The CDR3 has 14 residues. Trimming left V 7 bases short and J 0 bases short, with 9 bases between. CDR1 and CDR2 from the germline V gene are WSHSY and SAAADI. The CDR3 region is CASKGLTNTGELFF. CDR3 coding DNA: TGCGCCAGCAAGGGGCTGACGAACACCGGGGAGCTGTTTTTT.

The rearrangement links TRBV20-1 to TRBJ2-1; a possible D gene is TRBD2 (5 bases). Trimming left V 3 bases short and J 7 bases short, with 7 bases between. The V gene's germline CDR1 is DFQATT and CDR2 SNEGSKA (reference sequence). This CDR3 is built from 11 residues. Here the CDR3 reads CSARDWNEQFF. CDR3 bases: TGCAGTGCTAGGGACTGGAATGAGCAGTTCTTC.

The rearrangement links TRBV29-1 to TRBJ1-5; TRBD1 matches 7 bases. The CDR3 sequence is 13 residues long. Trimming cost V 6 bases and J 3 bases; bases outside gene matches: 5. In germline, CDR1 is SQVTM, CDR2 ANQGSEA. For the CDR3, the DNA is TGCAGCGTCGGGGACAGCAACAATCAGCCCCAGCATTTT. Its protein product is CSVGDSNNQPQHF.

The chain recombines TRBV9 with TRBJ1-5; tentatively, D is TRBD1 (5 bases). The CDR3 has 14 amino acids. The V end lost 3 bases, the J end lost 7 bases, and 14 bases lay between the germline ends. The germline V gene encodes CDR1 SGDLS and CDR2 YYNGEE. DNA for the CDR3: TGTGCCAGCAGCGCGGACACGGCGGACCAGCCCCAGCATTTT. Its protein is CASSADTADQPQHF.

The rearrangement links TRBV19 to TRBJ1-4; the match to TRBD1 covers 11 bases. Looked up from germline, CDR1 is LNHDA and CDR2 is SQIVND (reference sequence). This CDR3 contains 14 residues. After removal of 6 bases from V and 6 bases from J, the junction contained 3 bases not matched to a gene. This CDR3 reads CASRDRGRDEKLFF. DNA of the CDR3: TGTGCCAGTAGGGACAGGGGGCGGGATGAAAAACTGTTTTTT.

The chain has TRBV6-5 and TRBJ1-4; TRBD1 matches at 8 bases. V was clipped by 4 bases and J by 6 bases; unmatched bases: 7. The CDR3 extends over 15 amino acids. Germline V gene sequence: CDR1 MNHEY, CDR2 SVGAGI. This chain's CDR3 is CASSFFRGRDEKLFF. In DNA form, the CDR3 reads TGTGCCAGCAGTTTCTTCAGGGGGCGCGATGAAAAACTGTTTTTT.

CDR3 loop: CASSDRGVSGNTIYF. In DNA, the CDR3 is TGTGCCAGCAGTGACAGGGGAGTTAGTGGAAACACCATATATTTT. The chain employs TRBV2 and TRBJ1-3; tentative D call: TRBD1 (6 bases). The CDR3 extends over 15 amino acids. The V and J ends lost 3 bases and 3 bases respectively, with 12 bases between them. In germline, CDR1 is SNHLY, CDR2 FYNNEI.

V gene TRBV5-5 combines with J gene TRBJ2-7; TRBD1 agrees at 9 bases. Losses at the gene ends were 3 bases for V and 3 bases for J; bases not matched to a gene: 4. CDR1 is SGHKS and CDR2 is YYEKEE in the germline V gene (reference sequence). There are 14 residues in the CDR3. The CDR3 nucleotides read TGTGCCAGCAGCTCCGGGACAGGGATCTACGAGCAGTACTTC. It specifies CASSSGTGIYEQYF.

The rearrangement uses TRBV28 and TRBJ1-5; the D is unclear. From germline, CDR1 is MDHEN and CDR2 SYDVKM. Trimming left V 6 bases short and J 6 bases short, with 18 bases between. This CDR3 comprises 15 residues. CDR3 sequence: CASSLLRREVQPQHF. Written as DNA, the CDR3 is TGTGCCAGCAGCCTCCTCCGGAGGGAGGTTCAGCCCCAGCATTTT.